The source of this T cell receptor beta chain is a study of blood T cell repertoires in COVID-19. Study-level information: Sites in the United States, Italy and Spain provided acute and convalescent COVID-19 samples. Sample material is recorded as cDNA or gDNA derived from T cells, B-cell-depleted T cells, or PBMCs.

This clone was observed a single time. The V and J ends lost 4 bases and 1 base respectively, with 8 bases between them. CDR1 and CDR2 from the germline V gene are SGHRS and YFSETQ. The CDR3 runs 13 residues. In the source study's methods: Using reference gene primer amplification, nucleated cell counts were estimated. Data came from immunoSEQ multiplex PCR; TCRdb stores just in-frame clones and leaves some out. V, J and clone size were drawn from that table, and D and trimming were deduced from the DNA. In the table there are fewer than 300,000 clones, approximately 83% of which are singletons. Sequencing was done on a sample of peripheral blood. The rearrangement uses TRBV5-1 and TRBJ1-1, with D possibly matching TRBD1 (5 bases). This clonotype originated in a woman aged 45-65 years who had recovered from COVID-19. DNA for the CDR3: TGCGCCAGCAGCGTTGACAGGAACACTGAAGCTTTCTTT. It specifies CASSVDRNTEAFF.